One sample yielded the 8 T cell receptor beta chains listed below, sequenced in a study of T cells in Graves' hyperthyroidism and ophthalmopathy. TCR beta CDR3 regions were amplified from RNA. HTBI primers were used for first-round RT-PCR of the TCR CDR3. TCRdb processed the multiplex PCR reads anew with MiXCR; each CDR3 protein has one entry. This sample yields about 600,000 distinct CDR3 sequences, of which 16% are seen a single time; roughly 3.4% belongs to the top ten. The material sequenced was blood. Receptors were obtained from a middle-aged woman with Graves' ophthalmopathy.

This clonotype was counted at least ten times. V usage is TRBV11-2 and J usage is TRBJ2-1, with a tentative D call TRBD2 (6 bases). CDR3 size: 17 residues. Germline CDR1 reads SGHAT; CDR2 reads FQNNGV. V was clipped by 4 bases and J by 0 bases, with 16 bases between them. The CDR3 DNA follows: TGTGCCAGCAGCTCCGATCGACTAGGCAACTCCTACAATGAGCAGTTCTTC. The encoded protein is CASSSDRLGNSYNEQFF.

This rearrangement joins TRBV11-1 to TRBJ2-1; D remains ambiguous. V lost 3 bases, J lost 4 bases, and 7 bases lay in between. CDR1 is SGHAT, CDR2 FQDESV, per germline (reference sequence). The CDR3 consists of 13 residues. This chain's CDR3 is CASSFTLYNEQFF. As DNA, the CDR3 is TGTGCCAGCAGCTTTACGCTGTACAATGAGCAGTTCTTC. Using reference TRBV11-1 and TRBJ2-1 for the parts outside the CDR3, the full variable domain is EAEVAQSPRYKITEKSQAVAFWCDPISGHATLYWYRQILGQGPELLVQFQDESVVDDSQLPKDRFSAERLKGVDSTLKIQPAELGDSAMYLCASSFTLYNEQFFGPGTRLTVL.

In its sample, this clonotype was seen a few times. The rearrangement joins TRBV4-1 to TRBJ2-6; TRBD2 matches at 15 bases. V was pared by 4 bases and J by 4 bases, with 5 bases of the junction left unmatched. Per the germline V gene, CDR1 is MGHRA and CDR2 is YSYEKL. The CDR3 runs 18 residues. The CDR3 spells CASSPGLAGGRGANVLTF. The CDR3 region has the DNA TGCGCCAGCAGCCCAGGACTAGCGGGAGGGCGAGGGGCCAACGTCCTGACTTTC.

The rearrangement uses TRBV29-1 and TRBJ2-7, with 8 bases aligning to TRBD1. The CDR3 has 14 amino acids. Unmatched junction bases numbered 6, after V lost 5 bases and J lost 0 bases. In germline, CDR1 is SQVTM, CDR2 ANQGSEA. The CDR3 loop is CSVLTGTGSYEQYF. The DNA of the CDR3 is TGCAGCGTTTTAACCGGGACAGGCTCCTACGAGCAGTACTTC.

This clonotype has a count of ten or more. The chain combines TRBV6-2 or TRBV6-3 with TRBJ2-5; D is possibly TRBD2 (6 bases). V lost 6 bases, J lost 5 bases, and 10 bases lay in between. This CDR3 region has 12 residues. Germline lookup yields CDR1 MNHEY and CDR2 SVGEGT. CDR3 coding DNA: TGTGCCAGCAGACGGGGGATCGAGACCCAGTACTTC. This sequence encodes CASRRGIETQYF.

The rearrangement joins TRBV7-6 to TRBJ2-5; 10 bases agree with TRBD2. This CDR3 is 17 amino acids long. The germline V gene has CDR1 SGHVS and CDR2 FNYEAQ. V shed 8 bases, J shed 6 bases, and the junction held 18 bases outside the gene matches. The CDR3 nucleotides read TGTGCCAGCCGCATAGCGGGGGGCCCAACCCTCGGAAAGACCCAGTACTTC. Its translation: CASRIAGGPTLGKTQYF.

This clonotype came up many times. This chain joins TRBV11-2 and TRBJ2-1; D uncertain. The CDR3 totals 13 residues. Germline assignment: CDR1 SGHAT and CDR2 FQNNGV. Between the trimmed V and J ends, which lost 3 bases and 5 bases, there was a span of 8 bases. CDR3: CASSFRRHNEQFF. In DNA form, the CDR3 reads TGTGCCAGCAGCTTCCGACGCCACAATGAGCAGTTCTTC. Complete variable domain (other parts from reference TRBV11-2 and TRBJ2-1): EAGVAQSPRYKIIEKRQSVAFWCNPISGHATLYWYQQILGQGPKLLIQFQNNGVVDDSQLPKDRFSAERLKGVDSTLKIQPAKLEDSAVYLCASSFRRHNEQFFGPGTRLTVL.

This clonotype was seen repeatedly, ten times or more. The chain has TRBV20-1 and TRBJ2-3, with 12 bases fitting TRBD2. This CDR3 has 18 amino acids. Germline V CDR1 and CDR2: DFQATT, SNEGSKA (reference sequence). With 0 bases clipped from V and 5 bases from J, the junction kept 12 bases outside the gene matches. The CDR3 DNA is TGCAGTGCTAGAGATCCGGGTGGACTAGCGGGACCAGGAGATACGCAGTATTTT. Amino acids: CSARDPGGLAGPGDTQYF.